Below, 13 T cell receptor beta chains from the same sample are listed, as sequenced in a study of tumor-infiltrating lymphocytes in primary liver carcinoma. Researchers generated TCR beta cDNA from around 0.55 ug of total RNA, relying on a constant-region primer. A slightly modified ARM-PCR protocol with three nested multiplex PCR rounds produced these TCR beta libraries. TRBV1-TRBV30 forward primers and a C-beta reverse primer were used in the first two PCR rounds, which each ran for approximately 9 cycles. TCRdb reprocessed the multiplex PCR reads with MiXCR, giving one entry per CDR3 protein. This sample has 250,000 to 350,000 distinct CDR3 sequences, with 50% to 75% found just once. The authors took blood RNA from unsorted whole blood and also extracted germline DNA. The sequencing input was peripheral blood. The origin of the receptors is a woman aged 25 to 39 with primary liver carcinoma and hepatitis B virus infection.

The table lists this clonotype with a few counts. The rearrangement links TRBV14 to TRBJ2-1; perhaps TRBD1 as D (5 bases). The germline CDR1 and CDR2 sequences are SGHDN and FVKESK. Trimming took 4 bases from V and 1 from J, leaving 17 bases between them. The CDR3 is 17 residues long. The CDR3 protein is CASSPPRRKGSYNEQFF. The CDR3 DNA is TGTGCCAGCAGCCCCCCCCGACGAAAGGGGTCCTACAATGAGCAGTTCTTC.

This clonotype showed up just a few times. CDR3 in amino acids: CASRGGLAGGPSTDTQYF. DNA of the CDR3: TGTGCCAGCAGGGGGGGACTAGCGGGAGGACCCAGCACAGATACGCAGTATTTT. V usage is TRBV5-4 and J usage is TRBJ2-3; 15 bases are a match to TRBD2. The CDR3 is 18 residues long. V gave up 5 bases and J gave up 0 bases; unmatched junction bases: 7. Germline CDR1 SGHNT, CDR2 YYREEE (reference sequence).

This clonotype qualifies as medium-sized (0.01 to 0.1%). This chain uses TRBV11-2 with TRBJ2-1; D not certain. V was cut by 0 bases and J by 3 bases, with 6 bases left in between. In germline, CDR1 is SGHAT, CDR2 FQNNGV. The CDR3 is made up of 14 amino acids. Written as DNA, the CDR3 is TGTGCCAGCAGCTTAGAACCTGGCTACAATGAGCAGTTCTTC. As protein: CASSLEPGYNEQFF.

Regarding this clonotype: Because the CDR3 is missing its conserved closing phenylalanine or tryptophan, this is likely a read error. This chain links TRBV28 with TRBJ1-1; D not certain. The CDR3 extends over 14 amino acids. CDR1 and CDR2 (germline): MDHEN, SYDVKM. CDR3: CASSLIGGRAEAFS. CDR3 in DNA: TGTGCCAGCAGTTTAATCGGCGGTCGGGCTGAGGCTTTCTCT.

A remark on this clonotype: A junction end diverges from the germline sequence, so it may reflect a read error. The chain is built from TRBV6-2 or TRBV6-3 and TRBJ2-7; 8 nucleotides align to TRBD2. This CDR3 region has 15 residues. Germline CDR1 and CDR2: MNHEY and SVGEGT. Written as DNA, the CDR3 is TGTGCCAGCAGTTGGATGGCTAGCGGGTCCTACGTGCAGTACTTC. Amino acid sequence: CASSWMASGSYVQYF.

The V gene is TRBV6-5, the J gene TRBJ2-1, with 12 bases aligning to TRBD2. The CDR3 sequence is 17 residues long. V dropped 5 bases and J dropped 0; count of bases not matched to a gene: 5. Germline V CDR1 and CDR2: MNHEY, SVGAGI. CDR3 in DNA: TGTGCCAGCAGTCAGTTGACTAGCGGGAGCTCCTACAATGAGCAGTTCTTC. Translation gives CASSQLTSGSSYNEQFF.

This clonotype was seen just once. The chain uses TRBV28 and TRBJ2-7; D is ambiguous. Germline-derived CDR1 and CDR2 are MDHEN and SYDVKM. This CDR3 has 16 residues. Trimming stripped 5 bases from V and 0 bases from J, with 17 bases between. The CDR3 protein is CASSPGRARTSYEQYF. Here the CDR3 DNA reads TGTGCCAGCAGTCCGGGCCGGGCAAGGACCTCCTACGAGCAGTACTTC.

This clonotype has a handful of counts. This chain uses TRBV7-9 with TRBJ2-7; 8 bases fit TRBD1. CDR3 length: 16 amino acids. CDR1 and CDR2 (germline): SEHNR, FQNEAQ (reference sequence). V shed 1 base and J 1 base; nucleotides not matched to a gene: 6. CDR3 residues: CASSLGVGQASYEQYF. CDR3 DNA sequence: TGTGCCAGCAGCTTAGGGGTGGGACAGGCTTCCTACGAGCAGTACTTC. Full variable domain (outside the CDR3, taken from reference TRBV7-9 and TRBJ2-7): DTGVSQNPRHKITKRGQNVTFRCDPISEHNRLYWYRQTLGQGPEFLTYFQNEAQLEKSRLLSDRFSAERPKGSFSTLEIQRTEQGDSAMYLCASSLGVGQASYEQYFGPGTRLTVT.

Worth noting for this clonotype: A much larger clone is a single base away; this may be a read error. The V call is TRBV4-1, the J call TRBJ2-7; D may match TRBD1 or TRBD2 (5 bases each). The CDR3 runs to 15 residues. The V end was cut by 0 bases, the J end by 2 bases, with 11 bases between. Germline values: CDR1 MGHRA, CDR2 YSYEKL. The chain's CDR3 is CASSQDWDDAYEQYF. CDR3 bases: TGCGCCAGCAGCCAAGATTGGGACGATGCCTACGAGCAGTACTTC.

Points on this clonotype: The junction does not match germline at one end; this may be a read error. The chain combines TRBV14 with TRBJ2-1, with TRBD1 matching over 8 bases. Looked up from germline, CDR1 is SGHDN and CDR2 is FVKESK. The CDR3 sequence is 16 residues long. CDR3 coding DNA: TGTGCCAGCAGTAAACGGGACAGGATCTCCTACATTGAGCAGTTCTTC. Protein product: CASSKRDRISYIEQFF.

The chain uses TRBV7-2 and TRBJ2-3, with D perhaps TRBD1 (6 bases). V lost 7 bases and J 10 bases, leaving 15 bases between the germline ends. This CDR3 region has 12 residues. CDR1 is SGHTA and CDR2 is FQGNSA in the germline V gene. The CDR3, as DNA: TGTGCCAGCACCGACCCGGGGACATCGCAGTATTTT. It specifies CASTDPGTSQYF.

The CDR3 region has the DNA TGTGCCAGCAGTAACCGAGGGAATACCTACGAGCAGTACTTC. It yields the protein CASSNRGNTYEQYF. This chain joins TRBV6-2 or TRBV6-3 and TRBJ2-7, with D possibly matching TRBD2 (5 bases). Germline assignment: CDR1 MNHEY and CDR2 SVGEGT. Trimming took 5 bases from V and 2 from J, leaving 13 bases between them. The CDR3 is made up of 14 amino acids.

This CDR3 is CASRTGGPGSYEQYF. The CDR3 DNA reads TGTGCCAGCAGGACAGGCGGCCCGGGCTCCTACGAGCAGTACTTC. The chain recombines TRBV6-6 with TRBJ2-7, with D possibly matching TRBD1 (6 bases). The germline V and J ends were trimmed by 6 bases and 0 bases, with 15 bases remaining between them. Germline CDR1 reads MNHNY; CDR2 reads SVGAGI (reference sequence). The CDR3 runs to 15 residues.